This T cell receptor beta chain originates from a study of blood T cell repertoires in COVID-19. Whole-study context: Sources were T cells, B-cell-depleted T cells, or PBMCs; the material itself was cDNA or gDNA.

The V gene's germline CDR1 is KGHSH and CDR2 LQKENI. This CDR3 is built from 17 residues. The V and J ends lost 10 bases and 4 bases, in that order; junction bases with no gene match: 15. Seattle enrolled patients during active infection and tracked them longitudinally. Authors' analysis steps: For nucleated cells, counts were estimated from reference gene primer amplification. The assay was immunoSEQ multiplex PCR, and TCRdb's table has in-frame clones only and misses some. V, J and clone size are taken as reported in that table, and D and trimming were inferred from the DNA itself. This table has about 200,000 clones, 88% appearing once.

The material sequenced was peripheral blood. The rearrangement joins TRBV18 to TRBJ2-2; 10 bases fit TRBD2. The sequence came from a man in his fifties or sixties with COVID-19, enrolled during active disease. The CDR3 DNA follows: TGTGCCACCCTAGCAGCTAGCGGGGGCCTAAGCACCGGGGAGCTGTTTTTT. It specifies CATLAASGGLSTGELFF.